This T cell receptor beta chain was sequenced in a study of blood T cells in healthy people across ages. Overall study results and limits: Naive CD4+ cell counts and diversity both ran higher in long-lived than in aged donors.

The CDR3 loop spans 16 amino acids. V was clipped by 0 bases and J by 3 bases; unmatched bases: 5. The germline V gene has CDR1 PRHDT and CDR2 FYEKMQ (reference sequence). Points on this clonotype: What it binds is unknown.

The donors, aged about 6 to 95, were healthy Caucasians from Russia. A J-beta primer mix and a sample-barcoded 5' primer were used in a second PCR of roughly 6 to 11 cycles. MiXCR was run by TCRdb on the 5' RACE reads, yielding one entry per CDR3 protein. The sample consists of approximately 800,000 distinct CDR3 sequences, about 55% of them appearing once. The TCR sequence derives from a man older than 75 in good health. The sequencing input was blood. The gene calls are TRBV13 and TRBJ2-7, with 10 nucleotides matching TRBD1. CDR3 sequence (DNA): TGTGCCAGCAGCTTAGGATTGTGGACAGGGGGCTACGAGCAGTACTTC. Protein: CASSLGLWTGGYEQYF. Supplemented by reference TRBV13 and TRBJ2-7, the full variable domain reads AAGVIQSPRHLIKEKRETATLKCYPIPRHDTVYWYQQGPGQDPQFLISFYEKMQSDKGSIPDRFSAQQFSDYHSELNMSSLELGDSALYFCASSLGLWTGGYEQYFGPGTRLTVT.